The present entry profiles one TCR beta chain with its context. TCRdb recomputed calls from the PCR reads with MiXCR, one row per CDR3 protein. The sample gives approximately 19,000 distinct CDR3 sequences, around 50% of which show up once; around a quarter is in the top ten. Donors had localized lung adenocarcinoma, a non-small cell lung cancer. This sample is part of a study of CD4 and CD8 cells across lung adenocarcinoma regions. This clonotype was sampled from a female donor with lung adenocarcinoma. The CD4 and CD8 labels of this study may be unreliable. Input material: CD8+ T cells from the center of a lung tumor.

CDR3 sequence (DNA): TGTGCCAGCGGGGAGCACGGAGGCCGTGACCAAGAGACCCAGTACTTC. The encoded protein is CASGEHGGRDQETQYF. V usage is TRBV27 and J usage is TRBJ2-5; perhaps TRBD2 as D (5 bases). Trimming removed 8 bases from V and 0 bases from J, with 19 bases in between. The CDR3 length is 16 residues. Germline V gene data show CDR1 as MNHEY and CDR2 as SMNVEV (reference sequence).